Included here is one TCR beta chain sequence, with context. What it binds is not known. The data stem from a study of beta chain features in type 1 diabetes. Study-wide context: Taken together, all samples contributed approximately 110,000,000 examined sorted cells. Findings of the study overall: The study found that naive, central memory and Treg TCRB repertoires appeared more similar in patients than in healthy donors.

Every isolated RNA sample was fully reverse transcribed, so sequencing captured expressed TCRB transcripts. TCRdb's copy holds only in-frame clones and misses some; the assay was immunoSEQ multiplex PCR. The repertoire holds just over 450,000 clones, with roughly 31% as singletons. Each sorted fraction was over 98% pure. This clonotype was obtained from a man aged 18-30 years in good health. Source material: naive CD4+ T cells from blood.

The CDR3 protein is CAWSGPQIATNEKLFF. The CDR3 nucleotides read TGTGCCTGGAGCGGACCGCAGATTGCGACTAATGAAAAACTGTTTTTT. The chain uses TRBV30 and TRBJ1-4; D is unclear. Deletions cut 3 bases from V and 2 bases from J, with 16 bases between. This CDR3 region has 16 residues. CDR1 GTSNPN and CDR2 SVGIG come from the germline V gene (reference sequence).